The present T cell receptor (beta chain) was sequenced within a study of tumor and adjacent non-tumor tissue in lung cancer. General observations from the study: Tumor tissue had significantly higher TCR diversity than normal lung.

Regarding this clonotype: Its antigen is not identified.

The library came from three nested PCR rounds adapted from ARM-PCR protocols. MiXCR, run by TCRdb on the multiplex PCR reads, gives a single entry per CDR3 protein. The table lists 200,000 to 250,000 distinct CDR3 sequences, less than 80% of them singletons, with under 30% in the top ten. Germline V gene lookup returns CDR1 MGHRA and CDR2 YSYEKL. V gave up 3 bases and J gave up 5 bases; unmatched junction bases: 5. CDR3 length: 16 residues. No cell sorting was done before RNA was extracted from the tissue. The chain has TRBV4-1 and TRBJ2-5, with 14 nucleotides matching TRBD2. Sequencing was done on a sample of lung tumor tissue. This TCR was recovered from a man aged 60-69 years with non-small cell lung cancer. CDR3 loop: CASSHSTSGRAETQYF. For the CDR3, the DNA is TGCGCCAGCAGCCATTCGACTAGCGGGAGGGCGGAGACCCAGTACTTC.